The clone carrying this T cell receptor beta chain was counted many times. Antigen specificity is unknown. The data derive from a study of T cells in Graves' hyperthyroidism and ophthalmopathy. Amplification of TCR beta CDR3 regions used RNA as the template. Researchers ran a first-round RT-PCR on the TCR CDR3 using the HTBI primer set. TCRdb re-derived calls from the multiplex PCR reads in MiXCR, one entry per CDR3 protein. The sample comprises a few hundred thousand distinct CDR3 sequences, roughly 15% of which are singletons, and about 33% rests with the top ten. Hyperthyroidism was newly diagnosed in patients aged 18 to 65 (duration under 2 months). Reasons for excluding patients were uncontrolled infection, other autoimmune disease, pregnancy or lactation. Clinical symptoms, serum thyroxine and TRAb, thyroid ultrasound and orbital computed tomography together formed the diagnostic basis. This CDR3 region has 18 residues. V was trimmed by 11 bases and J by 2 bases, leaving 25 bases between them. Germline loops: CDR1 MNHNS, CDR2 SASEGT.

Points from the study as a whole: Ophthalmopathy, which appeared later, was predicted by the model a median approximately six months before onset.

This TCR derives from a woman aged 50 to 60 with Graves' hyperthyroidism that later progressed to Graves' ophthalmopathy. Sample: blood. V usage is TRBV6-1 and J usage is TRBJ2-6, with D unresolved. The CDR3 DNA reads TGTGCCGCACGCACTCCGTGGGGATTCATCACTGGGGCCAACGTCCTGACTTTC. This translates into CAARTPWGFITGANVLTF.